What follows are 9 T cell receptor beta chains derived from one specimen sequenced in a study of T cell changes during pregnancy in multiple sclerosis (dated by TCRdb to between 2018 and 2020). Libraries were prepared through the immunoSEQ multiplex PCR assay. Held by TCRdb, this immuneACCESS table contains in-frame sequences only and omits some clones. Under half of the omission traces to an unresolved V gene where checked; the cause of the rest is unknown. A total of more than 20,000 clones appear in this sample, 85% of them only once. More than 15% of the sample rests with the top ten. The sequencing here drew on CD8+ T cells from peripheral blood mononuclear cells, taken in the first trimester of pregnancy. Receptors originate from a female donor in good health, enrolled as a control in a pregnancy study.

The V gene is TRBV6-1, the J gene TRBJ2-7; D uncertain. CDR1 MNHNS and CDR2 SASEGT come from the germline V gene. V shed 4 bases and J shed 0 bases, with 10 bases lying between them. This CDR3 contains 14 residues. In nucleotides, the CDR3 is TGTGCCAGCAGTGCAGCTTCATTCTCCTACGAGCAGTACTTC. This encodes CASSAASFSYEQYF.

The genes are TRBV5-1 and TRBJ2-1; 8 nucleotides match TRBD2. V gave up 0 bases and J gave up 6 bases; unmatched junction bases: 5. Germline CDR1 and CDR2: SGHRS and YFSETQ. This CDR3 region has 15 residues. The CDR3 DNA follows: TGCGCCAGCAGCTTGGCACGGGGGGGCCGCAATGAGCAGTTCTTC. Amino acids: CASSLARGGRNEQFF.

This clone came up once. The V call is TRBV13, the J call TRBJ1-2; 9 nucleotides line up with TRBD1. J lost 4 bases, V lost 1 base, and 7 bases had no gene match. The germline gives CDR1 PRHDT, CDR2 FYEKMQ (reference sequence). The CDR3 consists of 16 residues. CDR3 DNA sequence: TGTGCCAGCAGCTTAGCCCGGACAGGGGCAGTCTATGGCTACACCTTC. Translating gives CASSLARTGAVYGYTF.

The chain has TRBV9 and TRBJ2-5; TRBD1 matches at 10 bases. Germline V gene data show CDR1 as SGDLS and CDR2 as YYNGEE. The CDR3 is 16 residues long. V shed 4 bases, J shed 1 base, and the junction held 7 bases outside the gene matches. As DNA, the CDR3 is TGTGCCAGCAGCCCGAGGGACAGGGGAGGCCAAGAGACCCAGTACTTC. It encodes CASSPRDRGGQETQYF.

The gene calls are TRBV4-2 and TRBJ2-7; maybe TRBD1 (6 bases). The CDR3 is made up of 15 amino acids. Germline lookup yields CDR1 LGHNA and CDR2 YNFKEQ. Trimming left V 0 bases short and J 0 bases short, with 9 bases between. CDR3: CASSQDTGSSYEQYF. The CDR3 DNA is TGTGCCAGCAGCCAAGATACAGGGAGCTCCTACGAGCAGTACTTC.

The chain has TRBV6-4 and TRBJ1-1; no clear D. Germline CDR1 is MRHNA and CDR2 is SNTAGT. Trimming took 3 bases from V and 1 from J, leaving 9 bases between them. This CDR3 region has 14 residues. CDR3 in DNA: TGTGCCAGCAGTGAAGTTCCGGGGAACACTGAAGCTTTCTTT. This codes for CASSEVPGNTEAFF.

The chain uses TRBV15 and TRBJ2-2; TRBD1 aligns across 7 bases. Germline CDR1 LNHNV, CDR2 YYDKDF (reference sequence). CDR3 length equals 14 residues. Trimming took 0 bases from V and 8 from J; bases not matched to a gene: 3. The DNA of the CDR3 is TGTGCCACCAGCAGAGAGAGGGGGCGAGGGGAGCTGTTTTTT. This translates into CATSRERGRGELFF.

V gene TRBV25-1 combines with J gene TRBJ2-2, with TRBD2 identical over 9 bases. This CDR3 contains 15 residues. V trimming: 3 bases; J trimming: 6 bases; junction bases outside the gene matches: 5. From germline, CDR1 is MGHDK and CDR2 SYGVNS. The CDR3 spells CASSDRAGGPGELFF. As DNA, the CDR3 is TGTGCCAGCAGTGATCGAGCGGGAGGCCCCGGGGAGCTGTTTTTT.

The chain uses TRBV5-6 and TRBJ1-4, with 9 bases matching TRBD1. The CDR3 has 16 residues. Per the germline V gene, CDR1 is SGHDT and CDR2 is YYEEEE. V lost 3 bases and J lost 8; bases outside the gene matches: 11. The CDR3 is CASSSGLTGGGEKLFF. CDR3 bases: TGTGCCAGCAGCTCGGGGCTTACAGGGGGCGGAGAAAAACTGTTTTTT.